This is a list of T cell receptor beta chains from one sample in a study of response to subunit inactivated influenza vaccine. TCRdb analysed the RT-PCR reads with MiXCR anew, one entry per CDR3 protein. The repertoire holds over 150,000 distinct CDR3 sequences, 7.5% to 10% seen once, with approximately 10% in the top ten. Sequenced material: non-naive T cells sorted from PBMCs, taken on the day of vaccination. These receptors were obtained from a man aged 50 or older who received an inactivated influenza vaccine. Both conserved end residues are trimmed from each CDR3. Size is omitted from some rows. Given values are once, few, many or a class for expanded clones.

V gene,clone size,J gene,CDR3 protein
TRBV6-5,few,TRBJ2-3,AAGGAWDTQY
TRBV5-1,NA,TRBJ2-2,ASSFRASGAPGELF
TRBV14,NA,TRBJ2-4,ASSPRERQTNPKLAKNIQY
TRBV6-2/TRBV6-3,NA,TRBJ2-7,ASSLLLEQY
TRBV7-9,NA,TRBJ2-5,ASSGWMTGTETQY
TRBV4-3,few,TRBJ2-4,ASSQEEWSNIQY
TRBV7-9,few,TRBJ1-2,ASSPGDRPLYT
TRBV29-1,NA,TRBJ2-2,SVRGTSGRVGVTGELF
TRBV6-2/TRBV6-3,many,TRBJ2-7,ASSQARDRTYEQY
TRBV12-3/TRBV12-4,NA,TRBJ1-4,ASTWDRGNEKLF
TRBV29-1,few,TRBJ2-1,SVDVRAGGNEQF
TRBV4-3,few,TRBJ2-7,ASSQHRSYEQY
TRBV7-7,NA,TRBJ2-5,ASSSPGPQETQY
TRBV5-1,NA,TRBJ2-5,ASTRSSGGETQY
TRBV29-1,few,TRBJ1-5,SVGGNSNQPQH
TRBV20-1,many,TRBJ1-1,SAKRQGNTEAF
TRBV6-1,NA,TRBJ2-5,ASKRGGAPETQY
TRBV20-1,many,TRBJ2-7,SAPDLSYEQY
TRBV7-2,many,TRBJ2-3,ASSLGSHTDTQY
TRBV30,many,TRBJ1-1,AWSVHGNTEAF
TRBV5-1,few,TRBJ2-5,ASSLTSGREYQETQY
TRBV6-1,few,TRBJ2-7,ASSAYGYEQY
TRBV6-1,few,TRBJ2-2,ASRGLANTGELF
TRBV7-6,NA,TRBJ1-5,ASSLGRNSNQPQH
TRBV20-1,many,TRBJ2-2,SARHLERQGGTGELF
TRBV12-3/TRBV12-4,few,TRBJ1-6,ASRPQGTNNSPLH
TRBV4-1,few,TRBJ2-1,ASSLQGYLVDEQF
TRBV6-5,many,TRBJ2-2,ASSWRKTYTGELF
TRBV12-3/TRBV12-4,many,TRBJ2-1,ASSNLAGGSNEQF
TRBV5-1,NA,TRBJ2-3,ASSIWGDDTQY
TRBV5-5,many,TRBJ2-1,ASSLEFLGAEQF
TRBV29-1,NA,TRBJ2-7,SVKPDSSYEQY
TRBV6-5,NA,TRBJ2-5,ASSSPGQETQY
TRBV29-1,many,TRBJ2-2,SVEDRDRGNTGELF
TRBV27,few,TRBJ2-2,ASSLILGRALAGELF
TRBV12-3/TRBV12-4,NA,TRBJ1-1,ASSSDTPRIAF
TRBV6-2/TRBV6-3,few,TRBJ2-5,ASSYGGSGPETQY
TRBV20-1,few,TRBJ2-7,SARRETGTGDWYEQY
TRBV20-1,NA,TRBJ2-4,SASVIAGGGNIQY
TRBV11-2,few,TRBJ1-6,ASSSYGQAINSPLH
TRBV28,NA,TRBJ2-3,ASSLPRGWDTQY
TRBV20-1,many,TRBJ1-1,SARDRILNTEAF
TRBV7-2,NA,TRBJ1-1,ASSFATVRNTEAF
TRBV9,few,TRBJ2-3,ASSGHRDNTDTQY